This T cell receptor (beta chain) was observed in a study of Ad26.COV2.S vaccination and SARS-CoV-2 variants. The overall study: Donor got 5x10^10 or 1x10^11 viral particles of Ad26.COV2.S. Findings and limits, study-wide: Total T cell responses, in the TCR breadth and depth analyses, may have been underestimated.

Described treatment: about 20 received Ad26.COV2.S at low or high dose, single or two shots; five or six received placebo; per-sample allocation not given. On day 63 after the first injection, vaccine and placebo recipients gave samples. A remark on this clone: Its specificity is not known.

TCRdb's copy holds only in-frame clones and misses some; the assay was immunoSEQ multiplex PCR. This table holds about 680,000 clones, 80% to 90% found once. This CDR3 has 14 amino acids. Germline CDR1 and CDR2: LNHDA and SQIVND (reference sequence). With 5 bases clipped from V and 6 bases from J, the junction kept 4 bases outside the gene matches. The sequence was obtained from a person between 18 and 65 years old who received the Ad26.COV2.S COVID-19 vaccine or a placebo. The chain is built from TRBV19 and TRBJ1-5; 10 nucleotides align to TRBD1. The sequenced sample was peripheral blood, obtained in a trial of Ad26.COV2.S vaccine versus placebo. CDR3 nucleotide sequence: TGTGCCAGTAGTGTCGGACAGGGGGTTCAGCCCCAGCATTTT. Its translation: CASSVGQGVQPQHF. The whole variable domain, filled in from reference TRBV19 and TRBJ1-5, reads DGGITQSPKYLFRKEGQNVTLSCEQNLNHDAMYWYRQDPGQGLRLIYYSQIVNDFQKGDIAEGYSVSREKKESFPLTVTSAQKNPTAFYLCASSVGQGVQPQHFGDGTRLSIL.